Listed here are 32 T cell receptor beta chains from one sample, sequenced in a study of identical twins (TCRdb year 2016). The method behind the library was 5' RACE. Instrument on record: Illumina HiSeq 2000. TCRdb reworked the public reads: Q25 trimming with fastp, MiXCR clone assembly, productive beta chains retained. Each CDR3 protein appears once, grouped with its most common genes and DNA. The sample yields 690,000 or so distinct CDR3 sequences; 5.5% to 7.5% were counted once. The ten largest account for around 1.7% of the sample. The sample comprised naive T cells sorted from blood. The sample's cell subset or site label is to be understood as: cells isolated with a human naive T-cell isolation kit. These receptors were obtained from a man between 18 and 35 years old in good health.

In this sample, this clonotype turned up many times. V usage is TRBV12-3 or TRBV12-4 and J usage is TRBJ1-3; maybe TRBD1 (5 bases). The CDR3 contains 14 residues. Trimming removed 6 bases from V and 5 bases from J, with 14 bases in between. The CDR3 nucleotides read TGTGCCAGCAGAACACCCGGGACCAGAAACACCATATATTTT. Translated, it gives CASRTPGTRNTIYF.

At least ten counts were recorded for this clonotype. The chain employs TRBV24-1 and TRBJ2-5, with TRBD2 identical over 8 bases. This CDR3 spans 15 amino acids. With 3 bases clipped from V and 5 bases from J, the junction kept 7 bases outside the gene matches. CDR1 and CDR2 from the germline V gene are KGHDR and SFDVKD. Here the CDR3 DNA reads TGTGCCACCAGTGATCCGGACGGGAGGGGGGAGACCCAGTACTTC. This translates into CATSDPDGRGETQYF.

This clonotype was detected many times. V gene TRBV29-1 combines with J gene TRBJ2-7, with D perhaps TRBD1 (6 bases). CDR1 and CDR2 (germline): SQVTM, ANQGSEA. This CDR3 comprises 15 residues. V lost 0 bases and J 6 bases, leaving 18 bases between the germline ends. CDR3 region: CSVEDRGRGPSEQYV. CDR3 in DNA: TGCAGCGTTGAAGATCGAGGCAGGGGCCCGTCCGAGCAGTACGTC.

This clonotype was counted a few times. The chain recombines TRBV2 with TRBJ2-1; TRBD2 matches at 12 bases. CDR1 and CDR2 (germline): SNHLY, FYNNEI. The CDR3 extends over 14 amino acids. The trim removed 10 bases at V and 7 bases at J, leaving 8 bases unmatched. In nucleotides, the CDR3 is TGTGCCACCGCGACTAGCGGGAGTGGAAATGAGCAGTTCTTC. Amino acids: CATATSGSGNEQFF.

V is TRBV5-1 and J is TRBJ1-2; 10 nucleotides line up with TRBD1. Trimming removed 7 bases from V and 5 bases from J; junction bases left unmatched: 11. The germline CDR1 and CDR2 sequences are SGHRS and YFSETQ. The CDR3 runs to 15 residues. The DNA of the CDR3 is TGCGCCAGCTTCGTTTCCGAGGGACAGGGGTATGGCTACACCTTC. This encodes CASFVSEGQGYGYTF.

V gene TRBV5-6 combines with J gene TRBJ2-2; D ambiguous. CDR3 length: 16 amino acids. Germline CDR1 and CDR2: SGHDT and YYEEEE. V shed 4 bases and J shed 1 base, with 14 bases lying between them. CDR3 loop: CASSPRWPMNTGELFF. CDR3 nucleotides: TGTGCCAGCAGCCCCCGGTGGCCGATGAACACCGGGGAGCTGTTTTTT.

The chain combines TRBV11-2 with TRBJ2-2, with TRBD2 matching 12 bases. V trimming: 4 bases; J trimming: 0 bases; junction bases outside the gene matches: 0. Germline lookup yields CDR1 SGHAT and CDR2 FQNNGV. There are 16 residues in the CDR3. CDR3: CASSWTSGANTGELFF. The CDR3 DNA reads TGTGCCAGCAGCTGGACTAGCGGGGCGAACACCGGGGAGCTGTTTTTT.

The rearrangement links TRBV2 to TRBJ2-1; 8 bases align to TRBD2. The V gene end was trimmed by 2 bases and the J gene end by 8 bases; junction bases not matched to a gene: 8. The CDR3 runs 15 residues. In germline, CDR1 is SNHLY, CDR2 FYNNEI. CDR3 coding DNA: TGTGCCAGCAGTGAAAATTGGAGCGGGAGTGATGAGCAGTTCTTC. This sequence encodes CASSENWSGSDEQFF. Filled out from reference TRBV2 and TRBJ2-1, the complete variable domain reads EPEVTQTPSHQVTQMGQEVILRCVPISNHLYFYWYRQILGQKVEFLVSFYNNEISEKSEIFDDQFSVERPDGSNFTLKIRSTKLEDSAMYFCASSENWSGSDEQFFGPGTRLTVL.

This chain links TRBV6-4 with TRBJ2-2; no clear D gene. This CDR3 has 14 residues. Looked up from germline, CDR1 is MRHNA and CDR2 is SNTAGT. V lost 4 bases and J lost 1, with 7 bases in between. In DNA, the CDR3 is TGTGCCAGCAGTGGAGACTTGAACACCGGGGAGCTGTTTTTT. This translates into CASSGDLNTGELFF.

The rearrangement links TRBV14 to TRBJ1-3; D gene ambiguous. This CDR3 comprises 15 residues. V lost 4 bases and J 4 bases, leaving 14 bases between the germline ends. The germline V gene has CDR1 SGHDN and CDR2 FVKESK. The CDR3 loop is CASSPRGRAGNTIYF. CDR3 nucleotides: TGTGCCAGCAGCCCCCGCGGGAGGGCAGGAAACACCATATATTTT.

The chain recombines TRBV5-6 with TRBJ2-3; perhaps TRBD1 as D (5 bases). Between the trimmed V and J ends, which lost 0 bases and 3 bases, there was a span of 17 bases. Germline V lookup: CDR1 SGHDT, CDR2 YYEEEE. CDR3 length: 17 residues. In DNA form, the CDR3 reads TGTGCCAGCAGCTTGGGGACCCAGGGAACTTGGACAGATACGCAGTATTTT. Translation: CASSLGTQGTWTDTQYF.

With regard to this clonotype: Being one base from a much bigger clone, this may be a read error. V usage is TRBV20-1 and J usage is TRBJ2-1; TRBD2 aligns across 8 bases. The CDR3 sequence is 17 residues long. The germline V gene has CDR1 DFQATT and CDR2 SNEGSKA (reference sequence). The CDR3 loop is CSGGLLADHFKHNEQFF. The CDR3, as DNA: TGCAGCGGGGGACTACTAGCGGATCATTTCAAGCACAATGAGCAGTTCTTC.

This clonotype was observed a handful of times. The chain joins TRBV28 to TRBJ2-7, with 7 bases identical to TRBD1. The CDR3 length is 13 residues. The V segment lost 7 bases and the J segment 3 bases; nucleotides outside the gene matches: 6. The V gene's germline CDR1 is MDHEN and CDR2 SYDVKM. The CDR3: CASTIQGSYEQYF. The CDR3 bases are TGTGCCAGCACAATACAGGGGAGCTACGAGCAGTACTTC.

In its sample, this clonotype was seen many times. The rearrangement links TRBV18 to TRBJ1-1; D is ambiguous. Trimming removed 2 bases at V and 2 bases at J, with 12 bases between. Germline CDR1 is KGHSH and CDR2 is LQKENI. The CDR3 is 15 amino acids. DNA for the CDR3: TGTGCCAGCTCACCAACCAGGAACGAAAACACTGAAGCTTTCTTT. Amino acids: CASSPTRNENTEAFF.

The chain uses TRBV20-1 and TRBJ1-2; D remains ambiguous. The CDR3 loop spans 14 amino acids. CDR1 DFQATT and CDR2 SNEGSKA come from the germline V gene (reference sequence). Deletions cut 1 base from V and 4 bases from J, with 13 bases between. DNA of the CDR3: TGCAGTGCTAGAGTAGAAGGGCTTGGCTATGGCTACACCTTC. Its protein is CSARVEGLGYGYTF.

The chain recombines TRBV16 with TRBJ2-7, with a tentative D call TRBD1 (6 bases). The CDR3 length is 15 residues. Germline V gives CDR1 KGHSY, CDR2 FQNENV. Trimming left V 4 bases short and J 2 bases short, with 15 bases between. CDR3 region: CASSPTRTEPYEQYF. For the CDR3, the DNA is TGTGCCAGCAGCCCGACCCGGACAGAGCCCTACGAGCAGTACTTC.

This clonotype has a handful of counts. The chain uses TRBV5-1 and TRBJ2-1; D is ambiguous. Germline V lookup: CDR1 SGHRS, CDR2 YFSETQ. Trimming removed 4 bases at V and 2 bases at J, with 10 bases between. The CDR3 totals 14 residues. The CDR3 region has the DNA TGCGCCAGCAGCCCCTGGGGAACCTACAATGAGCAGTTCTTC. It translates to CASSPWGTYNEQFF.

Only a few counts were recorded for this clonotype. This chain connects TRBV5-1 to TRBJ2-7; TRBD2 aligns across 9 bases. This CDR3 has 15 residues. Germline values: CDR1 SGHRS, CDR2 YFSETQ. The V and J ends lost 6 bases and 2 bases, in that order; junction bases with no gene match: 9. The CDR3, as DNA: TGCGCCAGCACCGTCATAGCGGGAGCACCCTACGAGCAGTACTTC. Translation gives CASTVIAGAPYEQYF.

A few counts support this clonotype. The chain recombines TRBV27 with TRBJ2-7; 9 nucleotides agree with TRBD2. The length of the CDR3 is 14 residues. V trimming: 4 bases; J trimming: 2 bases; junction bases outside the gene matches: 3. Germline loops: CDR1 MNHEY, CDR2 SMNVEV (reference sequence). The DNA of the CDR3 is TGTGCCAGCAGTTCTGGCGGGAGGGCCTACGAGCAGTACTTC. Residues: CASSSGGRAYEQYF.

This clonotype was picked up many times. The genes are TRBV20-1 and TRBJ2-1; TRBD1 or TRBD2 may be the D gene (6 bases each). Germline CDR1 DFQATT, CDR2 SNEGSKA (reference sequence). The CDR3 has 13 amino acids. The V end lost 6 bases, the J end lost 2 bases, and 11 bases lay between the germline ends. This CDR3 reads CSARGRTYNEQFF. The DNA of the CDR3 is TGCAGTGCGAGGGGGAGGACCTACAATGAGCAGTTCTTC.

This clonotype was recorded at least ten times. This chain uses TRBV20-1 with TRBJ1-5; 12 nucleotides agree with TRBD1. J gave up 2 bases and V 2 bases, and 7 bases lay outside the gene matches. This CDR3 spans 17 amino acids. Germline CDR1 is DFQATT and CDR2 is SNEGSKA (reference sequence). The DNA of the CDR3 is TGCAGTGCTAGAAACAGGGACAGGGGGCGCGGCAATCAGCCCCAGCATTTT. This encodes CSARNRDRGRGNQPQHF.

This clonotype came up a few times. The rearrangement links TRBV6-1 to TRBJ1-2; TRBD1 matches 9 bases. This CDR3 has 15 amino acids. Trimming cost V 6 bases and J 3 bases; bases outside gene matches: 8. Germline loops: CDR1 MNHNS, CDR2 SASEGT. CDR3 coding DNA: TGTGCCAGCAGCCACGGGACAGGGAAGGACTATGGCTACACCTTC. Translating gives CASSHGTGKDYGYTF.

This clonotype was counted only a few times. The CDR3 loop is CSVLGGGLHGYTF. The DNA of the CDR3 is TGCAGCGTCCTTGGTGGGGGCTTGCATGGCTACACCTTC. V gene TRBV29-1 combines with J gene TRBJ1-2, with D maybe TRBD1 (6 bases). The germline V and J ends were trimmed by 6 bases and 6 bases, with 17 bases remaining between them. The germline V gene encodes CDR1 SQVTM and CDR2 ANQGSEA. The CDR3 has 13 amino acids.

V and J are TRBV4-3 and TRBJ2-7; 7 positions match TRBD2. The CDR3 consists of 16 residues. In germline, CDR1 is LGHNA, CDR2 YSLEER. The junction had 7 bases not matched to a gene; V was cut back by 0 bases and J by 2 bases. In DNA form, the CDR3 reads TGCGCCAGCAGCCAAGATCGGGGGGAGGTAACCTACGAGCAGTACTTC. Its translation is CASSQDRGEVTYEQYF.

The CDR3: CASMANILTQYF. The CDR3 DNA is TGTGCCAGCATGGCTAACATTCTGACCCAGTACTTC. The chain joins TRBV2 to TRBJ2-5, with D unresolved. This CDR3 comprises 12 residues. V was cut by 7 bases and J by 7 bases, with 13 bases left in between. Looked up from germline, CDR1 is SNHLY and CDR2 is FYNNEI. Drawing the rest from reference TRBV2 and TRBJ2-5, the complete variable domain is EPEVTQTPSHQVTQMGQEVILRCVPISNHLYFYWYRQILGQKVEFLVSFYNNEISEKSEIFDDQFSVERPDGSNFTLKIRSTKLEDSAMYFCASMANILTQYFGPGTRLLVL.

This clonotype was found many times. The V and J genes are TRBV5-1 and TRBJ1-4, with a weak D call TRBD1 (6 bases). The germline gives CDR1 SGHRS, CDR2 YFSETQ. CDR3 length equals 14 residues. Trimming cost V 4 bases and J 6 bases, with 13 bases left between them. CDR3 protein: CASSLDRTDEKLFF. CDR3 sequence (DNA): TGCGCCAGCAGCCTAGACAGGACGGATGAAAAACTGTTTTTT. The whole variable domain, remainder taken from reference TRBV5-1 and TRBJ1-4, is KAGVTQTPRYLIKTRGQQVTLSCSPISGHRSVSWYQQTPGQGLQFLFEYFSETQRNKGNFPGRFSGRQFSNSRSEMNVSTLELGDSALYLCASSLDRTDEKLFFGSGTQLSVL.

This chain connects TRBV5-6 to TRBJ2-7; D is unresolved. Germline V gene sequence: CDR1 SGHDT, CDR2 YYEEEE. The CDR3 length is 11 residues. Trimming stripped 0 bases from V and 9 bases from J, with 7 bases between. The CDR3 region is CASSLGGMQYV. The CDR3 bases are TGTGCCAGCAGCTTGGGCGGTATGCAGTACGTC.

This clonotype was seen at least ten times. The CDR3 region is CSVVGLETQYF. The CDR3 nucleotides are TGCAGCGTTGTGGGGTTGGAGACCCAGTACTTC. The V gene is TRBV29-1, the J gene TRBJ2-5; no definite D call. Trimming took off 4 bases at V and 5 bases at J, with 8 bases between the two ends. CDR3 length: 11 amino acids. Per the germline V gene, CDR1 is SQVTM and CDR2 is ANQGSEA.

This clonotype was seen ten or more times. The gene calls are TRBV24-1 and TRBJ1-5; D is ambiguous. V was cut by 3 bases and J by 6 bases, with 11 bases left in between. This CDR3 region has 14 residues. CDR1 is KGHDR, CDR2 SFDVKD, per germline. The CDR3 loop is CATSDGGRAQPQHF. The CDR3 DNA reads as TGTGCCACCAGTGATGGAGGTAGGGCTCAGCCCCAGCATTTT.

This clonotype was seen many times. The chain has TRBV20-1 and TRBJ1-4; D is uncertain. This CDR3 has 14 residues. V was trimmed by 1 base and J by 3 bases, leaving 9 bases between them. Germline V gives CDR1 DFQATT, CDR2 SNEGSKA (reference sequence). The CDR3 DNA follows: TGCAGTGCTAGAGGGGGTGCAGCTAATGAAAAACTGTTTTTT. Encoded protein: CSARGGAANEKLFF.

V and J are TRBV4-3 and TRBJ2-3, with 8 positions matching TRBD2. J lost 6 bases, V lost 8 bases, and 7 bases had no gene match. There are 13 residues in the CDR3. In germline, CDR1 is LGHNA, CDR2 YSLEER. CDR3 nucleotide sequence: TGCGCCAGCGGAGCGGGAGTTCGGGATACGCAGTATTTT. It yields the protein CASGAGVRDTQYF.

The chain links TRBV11-1 to TRBJ2-3, with 13 bases fitting TRBD2. CDR1 SGHAT and CDR2 FQDESV come from the germline V gene (reference sequence). There are 20 residues in the CDR3. With V trimmed by 3 bases and J by 3 bases, 15 bases remained unmatched. The CDR3 nucleotides are TGTGCCAGCAGCTTTTTTCCTCCCATACTAGCGGGAGGGAAGACAGATACGCAGTATTTT. Its translation is CASSFFPPILAGGKTDTQYF.